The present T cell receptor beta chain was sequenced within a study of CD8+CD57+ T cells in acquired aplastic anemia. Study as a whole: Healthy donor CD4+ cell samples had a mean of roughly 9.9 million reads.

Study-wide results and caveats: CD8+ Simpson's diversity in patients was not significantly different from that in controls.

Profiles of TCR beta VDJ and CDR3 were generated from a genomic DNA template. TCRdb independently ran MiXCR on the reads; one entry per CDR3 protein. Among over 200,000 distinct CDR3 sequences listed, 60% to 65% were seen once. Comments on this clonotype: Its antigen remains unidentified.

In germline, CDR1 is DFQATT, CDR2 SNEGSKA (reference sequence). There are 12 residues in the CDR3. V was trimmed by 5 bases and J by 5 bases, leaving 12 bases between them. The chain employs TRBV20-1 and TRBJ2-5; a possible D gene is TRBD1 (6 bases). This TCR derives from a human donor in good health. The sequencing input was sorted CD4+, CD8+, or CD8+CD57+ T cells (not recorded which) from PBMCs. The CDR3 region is CSAVQGAETQYF. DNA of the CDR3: TGCAGTGCTGTACAGGGCGCGGAGACCCAGTACTTC.